This entry concerns a single T cell receptor (beta chain). The data belong to a study of Ad26.COV2.S vaccination and SARS-CoV-2 variants. The wider study: Sample donor was a member of the COV1001 Ad26.COV2.S trial arm.

As to treatment: around 19 received Ad26.COV2.S at low or high dose, single or two shots; several received placebo; per-sample allocation not given. Collection of samples fell on day 63 after the first vaccine or placebo injection. The sample came from a Boston adult aged 18-55 years. The germline V gene encodes CDR1 SGHRS and CDR2 YFSETQ. V dropped 1 base and J dropped 3 bases, with 11 bases sitting between them. The CDR3 contains 14 residues. Assay used: immunoSEQ multiplex PCR; TCRdb lists only in-frame clones, some missing. Among a few hundred thousand clones listed, 90% were seen once. The chain combines TRBV5-1 with TRBJ2-7, with a weak D call TRBD2 (6 bases). Sequenced material: peripheral blood, taken in a trial of Ad26.COV2.S vaccine versus placebo. The receptor's source is a person between 18 and 65 years old who received the Ad26.COV2.S COVID-19 vaccine or a placebo. CDR3 region: CASSLSSGYYEQYF. Here the CDR3 DNA reads TGCGCCAGCAGCTTGTCCAGCGGGTACTACGAGCAGTACTTC.